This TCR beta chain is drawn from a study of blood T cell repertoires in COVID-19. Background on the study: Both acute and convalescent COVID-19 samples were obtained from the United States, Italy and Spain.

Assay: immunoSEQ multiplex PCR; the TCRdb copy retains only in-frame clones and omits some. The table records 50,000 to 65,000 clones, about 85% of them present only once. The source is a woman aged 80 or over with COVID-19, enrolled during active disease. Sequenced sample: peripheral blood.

The CDR3 DNA reads TGTGCCAGCAGCACAGGGGGCGCGCAAAACATTCAGTACTTC. Its translation: CASSTGGAQNIQYF. The chain links TRBV4-2 to TRBJ2-4; TRBD1 matches 9 bases. The V segment lost 5 bases and the J segment 5 bases; nucleotides outside the gene matches: 4. The length of the CDR3 is 14 residues. Germline CDR1 reads LGHNA; CDR2 reads YNFKEQ.